The T cell receptor (beta chain) described here comes from a study of radiation and T cells in renal cell carcinoma. The CDR3 has 14 amino acids. Trimming took off 4 bases at V and 6 bases at J, with 16 bases between the two ends. Germline CDR1 and CDR2: SGHRS and YFSETQ. This clone was recorded only once. Its antigen is not identified. Time point: baseline pretreatment blood. Treatment given: 15 Gy SBRT to primary tumor, nephrectomy 4 weeks later. The patient's renal cell carcinoma had clear cell pathology. Study-wide findings and caveats: In blood, top tumor clones expanded by 2 weeks, shrinking by 4.

TCRdb's copy holds only in-frame clones and misses some; the assay was immunoSEQ multiplex PCR. The sample yields roughly 150,000 clones, about 88% seen once. This receptor was obtained from a woman in her seventies with renal cell carcinoma. This material consisted of blood, taken from a patient whose treatment included radiotherapy and nephrectomy. The gene calls are TRBV5-1 and TRBJ1-2; tentative D call: TRBD1 (5 bases). This CDR3 reads CASSPQGGAHGYTF. For the CDR3, the DNA is TGCGCCAGCAGCCCCCAAGGAGGGGCCCATGGCTACACCTTC. Together with reference TRBV5-1 and TRBJ1-2, the CDR3 gives the full variable domain: KAGVTQTPRYLIKTRGQQVTLSCSPISGHRSVSWYQQTPGQGLQFLFEYFSETQRNKGNFPGRFSGRQFSNSRSEMNVSTLELGDSALYLCASSPQGGAHGYTFGSGTRLTVV.